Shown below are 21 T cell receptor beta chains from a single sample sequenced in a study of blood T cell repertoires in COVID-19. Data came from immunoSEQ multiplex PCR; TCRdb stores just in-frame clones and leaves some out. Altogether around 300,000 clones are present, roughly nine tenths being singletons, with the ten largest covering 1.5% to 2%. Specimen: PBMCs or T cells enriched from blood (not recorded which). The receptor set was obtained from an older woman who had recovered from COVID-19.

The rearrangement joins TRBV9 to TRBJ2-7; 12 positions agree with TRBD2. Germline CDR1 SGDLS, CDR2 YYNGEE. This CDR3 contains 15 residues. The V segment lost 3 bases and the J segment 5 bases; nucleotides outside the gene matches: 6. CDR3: CASSATSGRSDEQYF. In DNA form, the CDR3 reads TGTGCCAGCAGCGCGACTAGCGGGAGATCGGACGAGCAGTACTTC. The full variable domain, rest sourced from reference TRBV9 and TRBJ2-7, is DSGVTQTPKHLITATGQRVTLRCSPRSGDLSVYWYQQSLDQGLQFLIQYYNGEERAKGNILERFSAQQFPDLHSELNLSSLELGDSALYFCASSATSGRSDEQYFGPGTRLTVT.

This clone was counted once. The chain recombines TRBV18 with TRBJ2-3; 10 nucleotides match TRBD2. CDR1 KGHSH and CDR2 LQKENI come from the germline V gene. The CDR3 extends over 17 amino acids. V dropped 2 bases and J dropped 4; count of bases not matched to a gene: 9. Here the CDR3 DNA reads TGTGCCAGCTCACCAAGGGTCCTAGCGGGAGATGCAGATACGCAGTATTTT. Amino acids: CASSPRVLAGDADTQYF.

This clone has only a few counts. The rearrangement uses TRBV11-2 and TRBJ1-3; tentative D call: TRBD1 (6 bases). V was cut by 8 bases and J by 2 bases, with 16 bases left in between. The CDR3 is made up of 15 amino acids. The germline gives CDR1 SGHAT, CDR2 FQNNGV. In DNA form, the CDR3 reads TGTGCCAGCTTCAGGGGCGCTAGCACTGGAAACACCATATATTTT. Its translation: CASFRGASTGNTIYF.

In nucleotides, the CDR3 is TGTGCCAGCAGCTTGAGAACAGATAACACTGAAGCTTTCTTT. Translation: CASSLRTDNTEAFF. V and J are TRBV7-8 and TRBJ1-1; no clear D gene. CDR1 SGHVS and CDR2 FQNEAQ come from the germline V gene. The CDR3 length is 14 residues. Trimming removed 3 bases from V and 2 bases from J, with 10 bases in between.

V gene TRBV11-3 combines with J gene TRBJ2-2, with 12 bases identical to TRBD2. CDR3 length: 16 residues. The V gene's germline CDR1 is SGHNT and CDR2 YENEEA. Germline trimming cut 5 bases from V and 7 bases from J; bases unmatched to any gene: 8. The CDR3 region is CASSILAGGRGGELFF. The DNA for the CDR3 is TGTGCCAGCAGCATACTAGCGGGAGGACGGGGCGGGGAGCTGTTTTTT.

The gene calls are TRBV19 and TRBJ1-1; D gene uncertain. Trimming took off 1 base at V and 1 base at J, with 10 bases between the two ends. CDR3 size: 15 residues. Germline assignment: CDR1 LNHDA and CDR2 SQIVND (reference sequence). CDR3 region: CASSIAVAGNTEAFF. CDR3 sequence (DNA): TGTGCCAGTAGTATAGCCGTGGCGGGGAACACTGAAGCTTTCTTT.

The CDR3, as DNA: TGTGCCAGCAGCCCAAAACCTCCTGGACAGGCCAGCTCCTACGAGCAGTACTTC. It yields the protein CASSPKPPGQASSYEQYF. J is TRBJ2-7 and V is TRBV28; 7 positions match TRBD1. The V gene end was trimmed by 6 bases and the J gene end by 0 bases; junction bases not matched to a gene: 17. CDR3 length: 18 residues. Germline values: CDR1 MDHEN, CDR2 SYDVKM. Based on the CDR3 plus reference TRBV28 and TRBJ2-7, the full variable domain is DVKVTQSSRYLVKRTGEKVFLECVQDMDHENMFWYRQDPGLGLRLIYFSYDVKMKEKGDIPEGYSVSREKKERFSLILESASTNQTSMYLCASSPKPPGQASSYEQYFGPGTRLTVT.

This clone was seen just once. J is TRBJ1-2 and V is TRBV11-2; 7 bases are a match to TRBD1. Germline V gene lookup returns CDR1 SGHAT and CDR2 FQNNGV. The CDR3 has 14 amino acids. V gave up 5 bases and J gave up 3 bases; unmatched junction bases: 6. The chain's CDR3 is CASSVDRSYYGYTF. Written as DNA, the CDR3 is TGTGCCAGCAGCGTGGACAGGAGCTACTATGGCTACACCTTC.

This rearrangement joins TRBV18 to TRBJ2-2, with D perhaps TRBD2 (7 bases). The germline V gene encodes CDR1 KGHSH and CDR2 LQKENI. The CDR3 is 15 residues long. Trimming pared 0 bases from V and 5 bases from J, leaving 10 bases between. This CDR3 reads CASSPPGGTTGELFF. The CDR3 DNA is TGTGCCAGCTCACCACCGGGGGGGACAACCGGGGAGCTGTTTTTT.

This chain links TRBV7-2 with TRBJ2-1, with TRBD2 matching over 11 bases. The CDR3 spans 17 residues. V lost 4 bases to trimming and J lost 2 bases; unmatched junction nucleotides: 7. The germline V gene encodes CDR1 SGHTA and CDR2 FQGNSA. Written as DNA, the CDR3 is TGTGCCAGCAGCTCCCCCCCGGGACTAGCGGCCTACAATGAGCAGTTCTTC. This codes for CASSSPPGLAAYNEQFF. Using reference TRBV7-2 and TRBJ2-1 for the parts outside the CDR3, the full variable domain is GAGVSQSPSNKVTEKGKDVELRCDPISGHTALYWYRQSLGQGLEFLIYFQGNSAPDKSGLPSDRFSAERTGGSVSTLTIQRTQQEDSAVYLCASSSPPGLAAYNEQFFGPGTRLTVL.

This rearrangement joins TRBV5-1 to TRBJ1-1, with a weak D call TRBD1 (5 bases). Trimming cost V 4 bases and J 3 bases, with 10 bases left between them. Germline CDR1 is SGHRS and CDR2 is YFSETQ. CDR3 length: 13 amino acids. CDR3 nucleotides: TGCGCCAGCAGCCTGCAACAGGACACTGAAGCTTTCTTT. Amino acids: CASSLQQDTEAFF. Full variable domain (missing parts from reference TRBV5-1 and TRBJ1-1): KAGVTQTPRYLIKTRGQQVTLSCSPISGHRSVSWYQQTPGQGLQFLFEYFSETQRNKGNFPGRFSGRQFSNSRSEMNVSTLELGDSALYLCASSLQQDTEAFFGQGTRLTVV.

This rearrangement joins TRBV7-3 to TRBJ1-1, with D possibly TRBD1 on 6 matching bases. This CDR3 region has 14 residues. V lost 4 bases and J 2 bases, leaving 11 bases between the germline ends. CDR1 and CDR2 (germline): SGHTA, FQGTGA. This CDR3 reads CASSSGHSNTEAFF. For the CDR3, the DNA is TGTGCCAGCAGCTCGGGACACTCTAACACTGAAGCTTTCTTT.

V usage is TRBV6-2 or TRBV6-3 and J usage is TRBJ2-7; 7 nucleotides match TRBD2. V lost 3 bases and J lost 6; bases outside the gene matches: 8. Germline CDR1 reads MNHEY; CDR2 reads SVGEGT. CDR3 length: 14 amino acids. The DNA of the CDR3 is TGTGCCAGCAGTTATGGTGGGCCGGGGGGCGAGCAGTACTTC. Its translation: CASSYGGPGGEQYF.

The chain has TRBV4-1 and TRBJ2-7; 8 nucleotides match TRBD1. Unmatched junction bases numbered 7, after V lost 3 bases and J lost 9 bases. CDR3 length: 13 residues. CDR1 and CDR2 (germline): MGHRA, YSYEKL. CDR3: CASSQPGQGGQYF. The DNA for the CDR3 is TGCGCCAGCAGCCAGCCAGGACAGGGCGGGCAGTACTTC.

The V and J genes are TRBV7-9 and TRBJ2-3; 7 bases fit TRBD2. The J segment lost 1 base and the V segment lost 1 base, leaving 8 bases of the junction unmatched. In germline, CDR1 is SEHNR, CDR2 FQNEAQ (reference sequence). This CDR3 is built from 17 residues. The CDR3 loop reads CASSLGYATSGTDTQYF. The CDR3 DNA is TGTGCCAGCAGCTTAGGGTACGCAACTAGCGGCACAGATACGCAGTATTTT.

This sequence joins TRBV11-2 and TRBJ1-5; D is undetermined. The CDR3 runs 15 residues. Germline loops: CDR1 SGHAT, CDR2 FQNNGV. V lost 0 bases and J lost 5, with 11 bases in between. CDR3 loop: CASSLEAGMHQPQHF. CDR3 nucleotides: TGTGCCAGCAGCTTAGAGGCGGGAATGCATCAGCCCCAGCATTTT. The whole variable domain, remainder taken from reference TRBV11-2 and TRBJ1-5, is EAGVAQSPRYKIIEKRQSVAFWCNPISGHATLYWYQQILGQGPKLLIQFQNNGVVDDSQLPKDRFSAERLKGVDSTLKIQPAKLEDSAVYLCASSLEAGMHQPQHFGDGTRLSIL.

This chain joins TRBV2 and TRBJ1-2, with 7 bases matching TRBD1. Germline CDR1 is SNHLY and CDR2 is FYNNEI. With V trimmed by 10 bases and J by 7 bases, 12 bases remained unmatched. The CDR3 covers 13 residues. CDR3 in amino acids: CANMGQLISGYTF. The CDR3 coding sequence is TGTGCCAACATGGGACAGCTGATCTCTGGCTACACCTTC. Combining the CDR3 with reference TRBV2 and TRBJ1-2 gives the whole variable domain EPEVTQTPSHQVTQMGQEVILRCVPISNHLYFYWYRQILGQKVEFLVSFYNNEISEKSEIFDDQFSVERPDGSNFTLKIRSTKLEDSAMYFCANMGQLISGYTFGSGTRLTVV.

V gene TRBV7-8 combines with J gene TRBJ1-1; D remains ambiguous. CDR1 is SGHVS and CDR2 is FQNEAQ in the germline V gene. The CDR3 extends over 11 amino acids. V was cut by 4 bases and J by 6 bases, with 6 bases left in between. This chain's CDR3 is CASSYPAEAFF. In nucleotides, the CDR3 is TGTGCCAGCAGCTACCCGGCTGAAGCTTTCTTT.

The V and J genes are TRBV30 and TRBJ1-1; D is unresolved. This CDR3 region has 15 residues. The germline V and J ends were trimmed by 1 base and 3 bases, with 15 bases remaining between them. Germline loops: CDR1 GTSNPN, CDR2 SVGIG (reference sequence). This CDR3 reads CAWSGWKGVDTEAFF. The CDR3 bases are TGTGCCTGGAGTGGATGGAAAGGAGTGGACACTGAAGCTTTCTTT.

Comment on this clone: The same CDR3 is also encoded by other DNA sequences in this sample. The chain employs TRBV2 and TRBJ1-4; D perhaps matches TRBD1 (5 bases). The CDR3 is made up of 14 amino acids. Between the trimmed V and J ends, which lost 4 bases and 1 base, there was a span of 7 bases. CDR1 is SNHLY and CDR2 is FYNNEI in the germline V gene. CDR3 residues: CASSVGGTNEKLFF. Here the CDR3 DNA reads TGTGCCAGCAGTGTGGGGGGAACTAATGAAAAACTGTTTTTT.

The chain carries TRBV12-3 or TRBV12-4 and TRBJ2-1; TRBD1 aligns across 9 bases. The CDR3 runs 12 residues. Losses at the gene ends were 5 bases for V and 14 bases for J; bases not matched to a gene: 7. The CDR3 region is CASSLTDRGEFF. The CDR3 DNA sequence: TGTGCCAGCAGTCTTACCGACAGGGGGGAGTTCTTC.